What follows describes a single TCR beta chain. The data were obtained in a study of early T cells in non-severe SARS-CoV-2 infection. The wider study: With bulk RNA from unsorted whole blood as input, sequencing yielded unpaired chains.

Unique molecular identifiers were affixed to single, distinct cDNA molecules. TCRdb re-derived calls from the 5' RACE reads in MiXCR, one entry per CDR3 protein. The table records about 83,000 distinct CDR3 sequences, about 9.4% of them present only once. Trimming pared 3 bases from V and 5 bases from J, leaving 14 bases between. This CDR3 is built from 15 residues. Germline V gives CDR1 MGHDK, CDR2 SYGVNS. This clonotype originated in an adult who was a healthcare worker with PCR-confirmed SARS-CoV-2 infection or an uninfected control (not recorded which). The specimen was whole blood, collected at baseline. This rearrangement joins TRBV25-1 to TRBJ2-1; D not resolved. The CDR3 DNA sequence: TGTGCCAGCAGTGACCCCAAAGACCCCAACAATGAGCAGTTCTTC. Protein product: CASSDPKDPNNEQFF.